This record concerns one T cell receptor beta chain sequence. The data derive from a study of blood T cell repertoires in COVID-19. TCRdb's table, derived via immunoSEQ multiplex PCR, lists solely in-frame clones and lacks some. The sample yields approximately 330,000 clones, 87% seen once. While infection was still active, Seattle patients were enrolled and then followed longitudinally. This CDR3 spans 16 amino acids. Trimming at V came to 2 bases and at J to 5 bases, leaving 8 bases not matched to a gene. CDR1 and CDR2 from the germline V gene are SGHDT and YYEEEE. V and J are TRBV5-6 and TRBJ2-1; 9 nucleotides align to TRBD1. This TCR derives from a man aged 25-45 years with COVID-19, enrolled during active disease. What was sequenced was peripheral blood. CDR3 in amino acids: CASSFPDRGNHNEQFF. As DNA, the CDR3 is TGTGCCAGCAGCTTCCCGGACAGGGGCAACCACAATGAGCAGTTCTTC.